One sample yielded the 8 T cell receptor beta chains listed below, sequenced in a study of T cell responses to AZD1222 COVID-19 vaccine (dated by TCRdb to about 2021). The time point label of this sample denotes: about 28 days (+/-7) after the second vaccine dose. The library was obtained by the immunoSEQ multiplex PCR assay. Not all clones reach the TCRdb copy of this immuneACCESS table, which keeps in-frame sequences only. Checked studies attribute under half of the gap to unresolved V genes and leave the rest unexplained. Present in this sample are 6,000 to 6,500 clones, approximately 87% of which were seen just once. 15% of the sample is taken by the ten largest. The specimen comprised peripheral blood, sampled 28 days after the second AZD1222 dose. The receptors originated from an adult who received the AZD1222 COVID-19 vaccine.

The CDR3 sequence: CASSQDLTSGAKNIQYF. DNA of the CDR3: TGTGCCAGCAGCCAAGATTTGACTAGCGGGGCCAAAAACATTCAGTACTTC. The rearrangement joins TRBV3-1 (or the pseudogene TRBV3-2) to TRBJ2-4, with TRBD2 identical over 10 bases. After removal of 0 bases from V and 1 base from J, the junction contained 3 bases not matched to a gene. Germline V lookup: CDR1 LGHDT, CDR2 YNNKEL (reference sequence). The CDR3 extends over 17 amino acids.

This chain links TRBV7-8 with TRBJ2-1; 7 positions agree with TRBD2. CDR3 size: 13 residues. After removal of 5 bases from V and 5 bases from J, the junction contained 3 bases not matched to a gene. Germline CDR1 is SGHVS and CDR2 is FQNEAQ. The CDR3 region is CASSRGVDNEQFF. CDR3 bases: TGTGCCAGCAGCCGGGGGGTTGACAATGAGCAGTTCTTC.

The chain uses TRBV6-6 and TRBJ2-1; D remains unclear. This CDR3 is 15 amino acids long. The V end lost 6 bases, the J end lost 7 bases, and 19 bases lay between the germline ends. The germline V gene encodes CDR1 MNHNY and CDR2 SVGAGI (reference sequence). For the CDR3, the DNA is TGTGCCAGCAGACCAGGCGGAAATTTAAAGAATGAGCAGTTCTTC. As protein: CASRPGGNLKNEQFF.

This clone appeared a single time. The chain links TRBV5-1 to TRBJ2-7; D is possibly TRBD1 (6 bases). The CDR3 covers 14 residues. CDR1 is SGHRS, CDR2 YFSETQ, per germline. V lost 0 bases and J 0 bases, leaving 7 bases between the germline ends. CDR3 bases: TGCGCCAGCAGCTTGGCGACAGGCTCCTACGAGCAGTACTTC. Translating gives CASSLATGSYEQYF.

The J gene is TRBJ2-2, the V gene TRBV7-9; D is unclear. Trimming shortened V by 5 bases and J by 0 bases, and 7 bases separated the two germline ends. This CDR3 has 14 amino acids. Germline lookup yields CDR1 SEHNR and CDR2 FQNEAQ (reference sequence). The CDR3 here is CASSPWSNTGELFF. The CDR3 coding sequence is TGTGCCAGCAGCCCGTGGTCGAACACCGGGGAGCTGTTTTTT. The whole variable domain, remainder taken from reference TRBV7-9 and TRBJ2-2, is DTGVSQNPRHKITKRGQNVTFRCDPISEHNRLYWYRQTLGQGPEFLTYFQNEAQLEKSRLLSDRFSAERPKGSFSTLEIQRTEQGDSAMYLCASSPWSNTGELFFGEGSRLTVL.

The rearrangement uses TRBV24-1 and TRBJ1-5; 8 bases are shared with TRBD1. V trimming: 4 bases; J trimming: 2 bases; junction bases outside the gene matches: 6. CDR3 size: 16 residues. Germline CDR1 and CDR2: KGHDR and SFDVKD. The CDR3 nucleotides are TGTGCCACCAGTGACCCGACAGGGGTGCGCAATCAGCCCCAGCATTTT. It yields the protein CATSDPTGVRNQPQHF.

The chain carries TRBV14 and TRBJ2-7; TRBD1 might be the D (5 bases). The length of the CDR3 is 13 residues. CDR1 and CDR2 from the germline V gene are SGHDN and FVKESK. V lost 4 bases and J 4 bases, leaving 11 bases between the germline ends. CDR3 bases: TGTGCCAGCAGCCTACAGGACGGGTACGAGCAGTACTTC. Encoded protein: CASSLQDGYEQYF.

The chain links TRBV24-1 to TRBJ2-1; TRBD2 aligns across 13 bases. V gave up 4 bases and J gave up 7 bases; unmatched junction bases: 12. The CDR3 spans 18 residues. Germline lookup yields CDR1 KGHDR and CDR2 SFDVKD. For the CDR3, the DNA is TGTGCCACCAGTGACTGGACTAGCGGGAGAGGGGGTTGGAATGAGCAGTTCTTC. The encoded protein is CATSDWTSGRGGWNEQFF.